The rows below give T cell receptor beta chains drawn from one sample of a study of blood T cells in healthy people across ages. Using its own MiXCR run on the 5' RACE reads, TCRdb lists one record per CDR3 protein. The table has more than 1.4 million distinct CDR3 sequences, approximately 40% seen once; the top ten hold 7.9%. The sequenced sample was blood. Source of these receptors: a young woman in good health. CDR3s leave out the opening cysteine and the closing phenylalanine or tryptophan. Expanded clones are given a class, and other clones once, few, many or no size at all.

size: NA
V: TRBV20-1
CDR3: SAKTRQGAYEQY

size: few
V: TRBV29-1
CDR3: SVCIREEEQY

size: NA
V: TRBV5-1
CDR3: ASSFESGNTEAF

size: many
V: TRBV20-1
CDR3: SLEPSGKAGELF

size: few
V: TRBV12-3/TRBV12-4
CDR3: ASSGDRTGRIYEQY

size: NA
V: TRBV15
CDR3: ATSRPSSMNTEAF

size: NA
V: TRBV28
CDR3: ALSRGQSNYGYT

size: few
V: TRBV10-3
CDR3: AISGATDEQY

size: NA
V: TRBV10-3
CDR3: AISEAGQGANEQF

size: NA
V: TRBV20-1
CDR3: SARASGSGETQY

size: NA
V: TRBV5-1
CDR3: ASSWFGGREETQY

size: NA
V: TRBV6-6
CDR3: ASNNGDSGLFGELF

size: few
V: TRBV19
CDR3: ASTRDSIYYGYT

size: NA
V: TRBV12-3/TRBV12-4
CDR3: ASSFPGHPGTNEQF

size: NA
V: TRBV5-1
CDR3: ASSWTLGTGNEQF

size: NA
V: TRBV27
CDR3: ASSIFSGGAGYNEQF

size: few
V: TRBV12-3/TRBV12-4
CDR3: ASSLGAGPVYGYT

size: NA
V: TRBV13
CDR3: ASSSQFLAGGLHNEQF

size: NA
V: TRBV27
CDR3: ASRGGVGDSNQPQH

size: NA
V: TRBV20-1
CDR3: SARAWVGGEQF

size: NA
V: TRBV7-8
CDR3: ASGRGGYSSYEQY

size: NA
V: TRBV6-1
CDR3: ASRQTGEPSGANVLT

size: NA
V: TRBV20-1
CDR3: SAREGTEPYEQY

size: few
V: TRBV29-1
CDR3: SVEEGTGLSGNTIY

size: few
V: TRBV2
CDR3: ASRAFYEQY

size: NA
V: TRBV27
CDR3: ASRQTPAGGYGYT